This TCR beta chain comes out of a study of B cell selection in AIRE deficiency. CDR3 length: 20 amino acids. J lost 2 bases, V lost 3 bases, and 19 bases had no gene match. Looked up from germline, CDR1 is SNHLY and CDR2 is FYNNEI. Assay used: immunoSEQ multiplex PCR; TCRdb lists only in-frame clones, some missing. This sample has 1,500 to 2,000 clones, with more than 80% found just once. Conventional CD4 T cells were sorted as CD4+CD127+ cells. The origin of this receptor is a human donor in good health. This chain joins TRBV2 and TRBJ2-3; TRBD2 agrees at 8 bases. Source material: CD4+CD127+ conventional T cells sorted from PBMCs. CDR3 residues: CASSDGGGRPVSGATDTQYF. CDR3 nucleotide sequence: TGTGCCAGCAGTGATGGCGGGGGGCGACCTGTGTCGGGTGCCACAGATACGCAGTATTTT.